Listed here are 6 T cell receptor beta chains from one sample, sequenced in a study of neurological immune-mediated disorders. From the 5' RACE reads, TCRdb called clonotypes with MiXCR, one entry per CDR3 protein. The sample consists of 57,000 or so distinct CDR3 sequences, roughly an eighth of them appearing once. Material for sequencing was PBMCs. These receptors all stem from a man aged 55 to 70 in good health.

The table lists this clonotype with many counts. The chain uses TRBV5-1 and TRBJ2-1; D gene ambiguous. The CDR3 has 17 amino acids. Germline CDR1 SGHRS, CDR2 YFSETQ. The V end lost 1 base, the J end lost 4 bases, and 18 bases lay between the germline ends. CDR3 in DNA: TGCGCCAGCAGCTTGAACCCGGGTAGCTTCAATTACAATGAGCAGTTCTTC. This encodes CASSLNPGSFNYNEQFF.

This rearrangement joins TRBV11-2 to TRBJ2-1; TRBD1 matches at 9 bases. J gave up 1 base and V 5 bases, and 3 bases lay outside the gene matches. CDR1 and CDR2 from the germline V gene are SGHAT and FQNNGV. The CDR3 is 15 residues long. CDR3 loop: CASSRGQGSYNEQFF. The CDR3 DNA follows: TGTGCCAGCAGCCGGGGACAGGGATCCTACAATGAGCAGTTCTTC.

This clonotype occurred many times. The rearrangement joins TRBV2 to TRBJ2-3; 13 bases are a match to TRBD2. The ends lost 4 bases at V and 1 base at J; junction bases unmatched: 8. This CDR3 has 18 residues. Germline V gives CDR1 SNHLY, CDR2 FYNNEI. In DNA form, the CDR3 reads TGTGCCAGCAGTGTATCGACTAGCGGGGGGTACGGCACAGATACGCAGTATTTT. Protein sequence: CASSVSTSGGYGTDTQYF.

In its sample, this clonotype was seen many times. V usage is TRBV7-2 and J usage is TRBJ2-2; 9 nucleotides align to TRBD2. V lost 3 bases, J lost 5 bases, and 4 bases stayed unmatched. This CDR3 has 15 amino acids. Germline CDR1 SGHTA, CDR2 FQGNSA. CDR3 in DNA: TGTGCCAGCAGCTTTGAGCTAGCGGGGACCGGGGAGCTGTTTTTT. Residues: CASSFELAGTGELFF.

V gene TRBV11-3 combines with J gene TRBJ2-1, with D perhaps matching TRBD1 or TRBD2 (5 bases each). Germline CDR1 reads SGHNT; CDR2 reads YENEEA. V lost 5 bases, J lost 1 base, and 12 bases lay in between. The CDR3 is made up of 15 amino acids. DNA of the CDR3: TGTGCCAGCAGCCCTGGGACCTCGTCCTACAATGAGCAGTTCTTC. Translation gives CASSPGTSSYNEQFF.

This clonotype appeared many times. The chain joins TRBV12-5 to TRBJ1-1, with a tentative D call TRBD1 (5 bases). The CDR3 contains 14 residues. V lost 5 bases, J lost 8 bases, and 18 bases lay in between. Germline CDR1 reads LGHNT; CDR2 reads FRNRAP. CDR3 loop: CASGGGPLGQEAFF. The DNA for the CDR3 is TGTGCTAGTGGTGGAGGGCCGTTAGGACAAGAAGCTTTCTTT.